Listed below are T cell receptor beta chains from one sample, sequenced in a study of cytomegalovirus exposure and HLA in healthy donors. Measured with immunoSEQ multiplex PCR; TCRdb has only the in-frame clones, and not every one. The table lists approximately 120,000 clones, about three quarters of them singletons, with over 5.5% in the top ten. Sequenced sample: PBMCs. The receptors derive from a woman aged 40 to 50 in good health and CMV-seronegative. Both conserved end residues are part of each CDR3. A D gene is named only where the DNA matches it firmly. Expanded clones are given a class, and other clones once, few, many or no size at all.

abundance	j_gene	v_gene	d_gene	CDR3aa	CDR3nt
NA	TRBJ2-7	TRBV5-1	TRBD2	CASSPLAGTQYEQYF	TGCGCCAGCAGCCCGTTAGCGGGAACCCAGTACGAGCAGTACTTC
once	TRBJ2-7	TRBV6-1	TRBD1	CASSEGTGGVYEQYF	TGTGCCAGCAGTGAAGGGACAGGGGGAGTCTACGAGCAGTACTTC
NA	TRBJ1-1	TRBV5-1	TRBD1	CASSLGGQGAMTEAFF	TGCGCCAGCAGCTTGGGAGGACAGGGGGCGATGACTGAAGCTTTCTTT
NA	TRBJ2-1	TRBV28	TRBD1	CASSTGVRTYNEQFF	TGTGCCAGCAGCACAGGGGTGAGGACCTACAATGAGCAGTTCTTC
NA	TRBJ2-7	TRBV5-4	NA	CASSLGRQDYEQYF	TGTGCCAGCAGCTTGGGCAGACAGGACTACGAGCAGTACTTC
NA	TRBJ2-5	TRBV4-1	NA	CASSLSRQETQYF	TGCGCCAGCAGCCTTAGTAGACAAGAGACCCAGTACTTC
NA	TRBJ2-1	TRBV20-1	NA	CSAWWAEQFF	TGCAGTGCTTGGTGGGCTGAGCAGTTCTTC
NA	TRBJ1-4	TRBV11-2	TRBD1	CASSRDRDEKLFF	TGTGCCAGCAGCCGAGACAGGGATGAAAAACTGTTTTTT
NA	TRBJ1-4	TRBV29-1	TRBD1	CSVEAPDRGSEKLFF	TGCAGCGTTGAAGCCCCGGACAGGGGTTCCGAAAAACTGTTTTTT
once	TRBJ2-7	TRBV10-3	TRBD2	CAISDIAGSSYEQYF	TGTGCCATCAGTGATATAGCGGGTAGCTCCTACGAGCAGTACTTC
NA	TRBJ2-1	TRBV6-5	NA	CASSYSFATYNEQFF	TGTGCCAGCAGTTACTCGTTCGCAACTTACAATGAGCAGTTCTTC
NA	TRBJ1-2	TRBV7-2	NA	CASSPNAGGYTF	TGTGCCAGCAGCCCTAATGCAGGTGGCTACACCTTC
NA	TRBJ2-5	TRBV21-1	NA	CASSNRGGSQETQYF	TGTGCCAGCAGCAACCGCGGGGGATCACAAGAGACCCAGTACTTC
few	TRBJ2-2	TRBV28	NA	CASSPPTVNTGELFF	TGTGCCAGCAGCCCACCGACTGTGAACACCGGGGAGCTGTTTTTT
NA	TRBJ2-1	TRBV4-3	TRBD2	CASSSSGRPGDEQFF	TGCGCCAGCAGCTCCAGCGGGAGGCCCGGCGATGAGCAGTTCTTC
NA	TRBJ2-3	TRBV2	TRBD1	CASSEGAKQGWYDTDTQYF	TGTGCCAGCAGCGAGGGGGCCAAACAGGGGTGGTATGACACAGATACGCAGTATTTT
NA	TRBJ2-7	TRBV28	NA	CASSIPGRNEQYF	TGTGCCAGCAGTATCCCTGGTAGAAACGAGCAGTACTTC
few	TRBJ1-1	TRBV28	TRBD1	CASSLPDRVGPGAFF	TGTGCCAGCAGTTTACCCGACAGGGTAGGGCCCGGAGCTTTCTTT
NA	TRBJ1-5	TRBV7-8	NA	CASSLGGSTTSHQPQHF	TGTGCCAGCAGCTTAGGAGGCAGTACAACGTCACATCAGCCCCAGCATTTT
few	TRBJ2-7	TRBV28	TRBD1	CASSPQGQGKYEQYF	TGTGCCAGCAGTCCCCAGGGACAGGGCAAATACGAGCAGTACTTC
few	TRBJ2-4	TRBV28	NA	CASTTKLRGAGRWVDIQYF	TGTGCCAGCACCACTAAACTCCGGGGGGCAGGCCGGTGGGTAGACATTCAGTACTTC
NA	TRBJ2-5	TRBV5-6	TRBD2	CASSLWGEGPEEETQYF	TGTGCCAGCAGCTTGTGGGGGGAGGGCCCTGAAGAAGAGACCCAGTACTTC
once	TRBJ2-5	TRBV28	TRBD2	CASSLLGAGGRETQYF	TGTGCCAGCAGTTTATTAGGAGCGGGAGGTCGGGAGACCCAGTACTTC
NA	TRBJ2-5	TRBV27	NA	CASSLLPQETQYF	TGTGCCAGCAGTTTACTTCCCCAAGAGACCCAGTACTTC
NA	TRBJ1-2	TRBV5-6	NA	CASSPVVGYGYTF	TGTGCCAGCAGCCCGGTGGTCGGTTATGGCTACACCTTC
NA	TRBJ2-7	TRBV28	NA	CASNSPREQYF	TGTGCCAGCAACTCCCCACGCGAGCAGTACTTC
few	TRBJ1-2	TRBV6-5	TRBD1	CASSYSPDRAYGYTF	TGTGCCAGCAGTTACTCCCCGGACAGGGCTTATGGCTACACCTTC
few	TRBJ1-5	TRBV2	NA	CASRGGVANQPQHF	TGTGCCAGCAGGGGGGGGGTGGCCAATCAGCCCCAGCATTTT
NA	TRBJ1-3	TRBV28	NA	CASSLGGIISGNTIYF	TGTGCCAGCAGTTTGGGGGGGATAATCTCTGGAAACACCATATATTTT
NA	TRBJ2-3	TRBV5-6	NA	CASSPGYGGRDTQYF	TGTGCCAGCAGTCCTGGGTACGGAGGACGAGATACGCAGTATTTT
NA	TRBJ1-1	TRBV4-1	NA	CASSTRFRAFF	TGCGCCAGCAGCACCAGGTTTAGAGCTTTCTTT
NA	TRBJ1-1	TRBV27	TRBD1	CASSPGQGHTEAFF	TGTGCCAGCAGCCCGGGACAGGGACACACTGAAGCTTTCTTT
NA	TRBJ2-5	TRBV6-6	TRBD1	CASSTIRTGKFETQYF	TGTGCCAGCAGTACAATTCGGACAGGGAAGTTCGAGACCCAGTACTTC
NA	TRBJ2-7	TRBV5-4	NA	CASSLGRTVGYEQYF	TGTGCCAGCAGCCTGGGCCGGACAGTCGGTTACGAGCAGTACTTC
NA	TRBJ2-5	TRBV28	NA	CASSSPGVETQYF	TGTGCCAGCAGTAGCCCAGGTGTGGAGACCCAGTACTTC
NA	TRBJ2-7	TRBV10-3	TRBD2	CAISPSFLAGGGYEQYF	TGTGCCATCAGCCCCTCCTTTTTAGCGGGAGGGGGGTACGAGCAGTACTTC
NA	TRBJ2-7	TRBV19	TRBD2	CASSGGRAWGYEQYF	TGTGCCAGTAGTGGCGGGAGGGCCTGGGGCTACGAGCAGTACTTC
NA	TRBJ1-2	TRBV7-2	NA	CASSPSPGGRWGYTF	TGTGCCAGCAGCCCTAGCCCGGGGGGACGTTGGGGCTACACCTTC
NA	TRBJ2-1	TRBV7-8	TRBD1	CASSYHRGLGYEQFF	TGTGCCAGCAGCTACCACAGGGGGCTTGGGTATGAGCAGTTCTTC
NA	TRBJ1-3	TRBV11-3	TRBD1	CASSLQADREDNNSGNTIYF	TGTGCCAGCAGCCTTCAAGCGGACAGGGAAGATAACAACTCTGGAAACACCATATATTTT
NA	TRBJ1-3	TRBV6-5	NA	CASSYSLGASGNTIYF	TGTGCCAGCAGTTACTCGTTGGGGGCGTCTGGAAACACCATATATTTT
few	TRBJ1-2	TRBV7-9	NA	CSSSLGLQNYGYTF	TGTTCCAGCAGCTTAGGGCTACAGAACTATGGCTACACCTTC
NA	TRBJ2-7	TRBV27	TRBD1	CASRKTGGVNEQYF	TGTGCCAGCAGAAAGACAGGGGGCGTAAACGAGCAGTACTTC
NA	TRBJ2-3	TRBV9	TRBD2	CASSVYGRALGTDTQYF	TGTGCCAGCAGCGTGTACGGGAGGGCCCTTGGCACAGATACGCAGTATTTT
NA	TRBJ2-1	TRBV28	NA	CASTDYGQGEAEQFF	TGTGCCAGCACCGATTACGGGCAAGGGGAGGCTGAGCAGTTCTTC
NA	TRBJ1-2	TRBV28	TRBD1	CASSLIPGQGNGYTF	TGTGCCAGCAGTTTAATTCCGGGACAGGGGAATGGCTACACCTTC
NA	TRBJ2-1	TRBV4-2	NA	CASSQDLNSYNEQFF	TGTGCCAGCAGCCAAGACCTAAACTCCTACAATGAGCAGTTCTTC
NA	TRBJ1-3	TRBV28	NA	CASSLHTGWETGNTIYF	TGTGCCAGCAGTTTACACACAGGGTGGGAAACTGGAAACACCATATATTTT
NA	TRBJ2-5	TRBV5-4	NA	CASSTTAQETQYF	TGTGCCAGCAGCACAACCGCCCAAGAGACCCAGTACTTC
NA	TRBJ2-3	TRBV25-1	TRBD1	CASNPQGIGTDTQYF	TGTGCCAGCAATCCACAGGGGATCGGCACAGATACGCAGTATTTT
NA	TRBJ2-7	TRBV5-1	NA	CASSSQGNEQYF	TGCGCCAGCAGCTCGCAGGGTAACGAGCAGTACTTC
once	TRBJ1-3	TRBV7-9	NA	CASSLARGAGSGNTIYF	TGTGCCAGCAGCTTAGCTCGGGGGGCAGGGTCTGGAAACACCATATATTTT
NA	TRBJ2-4	TRBV15	NA	CATSSFRNSQYF	TGTGCCACCAGCAGTTTTAGGAACAGTCAGTACTTC
NA	TRBJ2-7	TRBV28	NA	CASSLFLGLGDEQYF	TGTGCCAGCAGTTTATTTCTCGGACTGGGCGACGAGCAGTACTTC
few	TRBJ2-7	TRBV4-3	TRBD1	CASSQGQGDYEQYF	TGCGCCAGCAGCCAAGGACAGGGGGACTACGAGCAGTACTTC
NA	TRBJ2-2	TRBV2	NA	CASSEGLSTGELFF	TGTGCCAGCAGTGAAGGCCTGAGCACCGGGGAGCTGTTTTTT